The 11 T cell receptor beta chains listed next were all sequenced from one sample in a study of blood T cells in healthy people across ages (dated by TCRdb to 2015 to 2017). The library was obtained by 5' RACE. TCRdb names Illumina HiSeq 2500 as the instrument used. A second PCR of roughly 7 to 11 cycles was performed with a sample-barcoded 5' primer and a J-beta primer mix. Clones were called with MiXCR by TCRdb after fastp trimmed the public reads at Q25, and only in-frame beta chains were retained. Every CDR3 protein is listed once, alongside the most common genes and DNA of its rows. The sample includes around 850,000 distinct CDR3 sequences, with around 36% observed a single time. Together, the top ten hold roughly 13% of the sample. Sequencing was performed on blood. The origin of the receptors is a man younger than 35 in good health.

The CDR3 bases are TGCGCCAGCAGCAAGACAGGGTTAAATGAAAAACTGTTTTTT. It translates to CASSKTGLNEKLFF. The rearrangement links TRBV4-1 to TRBJ1-4; TRBD1 matches at 7 bases. CDR3 length equals 14 residues. Germline assignment: CDR1 MGHRA and CDR2 YSYEKL. The junction had 5 bases not matched to a gene; V was cut back by 5 bases and J by 5 bases.

The chain combines TRBV7-2 with TRBJ2-3; no firm D call. Germline CDR1 and CDR2: SGHTA and FQGNSA. This CDR3 is 14 amino acids long. V was trimmed by 8 bases and J by 2 bases, leaving 14 bases between them. The CDR3 coding sequence is TGTGCCAGCCATCGTCCTTCCCCCACAGATACGCAGTATTTT. The encoded protein is CASHRPSPTDTQYF.

The J gene is TRBJ2-3, the V gene TRBV20-1, with no clear D. The V end lost 0 bases, the J end lost 7 bases, and 11 bases lay between the germline ends. The germline gives CDR1 DFQATT, CDR2 SNEGSKA (reference sequence). This CDR3 spans 13 amino acids. CDR3 sequence (DNA): TGCAGTGCTAGAGATCGCGCCCGGAATACGCAGTATTTT. It is translated as CSARDRARNTQYF.

This chain links TRBV3-1 with TRBJ1-2; maybe TRBD1 (5 bases). The CDR3 covers 14 residues. The ends were cut back, 4 bases at V and 3 bases at J, with 12 bases in the middle. The V gene's germline CDR1 is LGHDT and CDR2 YNNKEL (reference sequence). CDR3 sequence (DNA): TGTGCCAGCAGCCTTGAAGGGACGGACTATGGCTACACCTTC. This codes for CASSLEGTDYGYTF.

The chain links TRBV2 to TRBJ2-1; 9 positions match TRBD2. In germline, CDR1 is SNHLY, CDR2 FYNNEI. This CDR3 spans 18 amino acids. The J segment lost 3 bases and the V segment lost 5 bases, leaving 14 bases of the junction unmatched. CDR3 region: CASSPLGSGGTSYNEQFF. The CDR3 coding sequence is TGTGCCAGCAGTCCCCTCGGGAGCGGGGGGACAAGCTACAATGAGCAGTTCTTC.

This clonotype was counted only a few times. This chain links TRBV7-9 with TRBJ2-3; no clear D gene. This CDR3 is 16 amino acids long. The ends were cut back, 1 base at V and 5 bases at J, with 16 bases in the middle. The V gene's germline CDR1 is SEHNR and CDR2 FQNEAQ (reference sequence). CDR3 protein: CASSLDFGSELDTQYF. The CDR3 DNA sequence: TGTGCCAGCAGCTTAGACTTTGGAAGCGAGTTAGATACGCAGTATTTT. Variable domain in full (rest from reference TRBV7-9 and TRBJ2-3): DTGVSQNPRHKITKRGQNVTFRCDPISEHNRLYWYRQTLGQGPEFLTYFQNEAQLEKSRLLSDRFSAERPKGSFSTLEIQRTEQGDSAMYLCASSLDFGSELDTQYFGPGTRLTVL.

The chain employs TRBV20-1 and TRBJ2-1, with no clear D. The germline CDR1 and CDR2 sequences are DFQATT and SNEGSKA (reference sequence). The CDR3 has 14 residues. V was pared by 3 bases and J by 4 bases, with 13 bases between. The CDR3 loop reads CSARGFGSYNEQFF. In nucleotides, the CDR3 is TGCAGTGCTAGGGGCTTCGGTTCTTACAATGAGCAGTTCTTC.

On this clonotype itself: This may be a read error: a much more frequent sequence differs by one nucleotide. The chain employs TRBV27 and TRBJ1-5; D is uncertain. CDR3 length equals 12 residues. Germline CDR1 reads MNHEY; CDR2 reads SMNVEV (reference sequence). In DNA form, the CDR3 reads TGTGCCAGCAGTTCCCGAAATCGGCCCCAGCATTTT. It encodes CASSSRNRPQHF.

A note on this clonotype: This could be a read error, since a much larger clone is one nucleotide away. The J gene is TRBJ1-2, the V gene TRBV12-3 or TRBV12-4, with a possible D match to TRBD1 (6 bases). Trimming left V 1 base short and J 8 bases short, with 17 bases between. The CDR3 sequence is 15 residues long. CDR3 sequence reads: CASSLDPRGAYGYTF. DNA for the CDR3: TGTGCCAGCAGTTTAGACCCCAGGGGCGCTTACGGCTACACCTTC.

The chain is built from TRBV5-1 and TRBJ1-1, with D possibly being TRBD1 (5 bases). Germline values: CDR1 SGHRS, CDR2 YFSETQ. The CDR3 spans 13 residues. Trimming removed 3 bases at V and 3 bases at J, with 9 bases between. CDR3 sequence reads: CASSWRGDTEAFF. DNA for the CDR3: TGCGCCAGCAGCTGGCGAGGGGACACTGAAGCTTTCTTT. The entire variable domain, with the rest obtained from reference TRBV5-1 and TRBJ1-1, is as follows: KAGVTQTPRYLIKTRGQQVTLSCSPISGHRSVSWYQQTPGQGLQFLFEYFSETQRNKGNFPGRFSGRQFSNSRSEMNVSTLELGDSALYLCASSWRGDTEAFFGQGTRLTVV.

In this sample, this clonotype turned up once. The chain combines TRBV4-1 with TRBJ1-4; D is uncertain. The CDR3 is made up of 16 amino acids. Trimming shortened V by 4 bases and J by 0 bases, and 12 bases separated the two germline ends. The germline V gene encodes CDR1 MGHRA and CDR2 YSYEKL. The CDR3 sequence: CASSRGHGPTNEKLFF. The CDR3 region has the DNA TGCGCCAGCAGCCGGGGTCACGGTCCAACTAATGAAAAACTGTTTTTT.